This entry lists 26 T cell receptor beta chains sequenced from one sample in a study of T cells in narcolepsy. Libraries were prepared by immunoSEQ multiplex PCR; TCRdb keeps only in-frame clonotypes and omits some of them. Found here are approximately 25,000 clones, about 84% of them singletons; the top ten hold 3.4%. Sequencing was carried out using CD45RA- memory CD4+ T cells from PBMCs. Every receptor here comes from a human donor with narcolepsy.

The V gene is TRBV19, the J gene TRBJ2-1; TRBD2 might be the D (5 bases). Germline V CDR1 and CDR2: LNHDA, SQIVND (reference sequence). This CDR3 is 11 amino acids long. Trimming removed 6 bases at V and 12 bases at J, with 12 bases between. The CDR3 bases are TGTGCCAGTAGAACGGAGCGGAGGCAGTTCTTC. Translating gives CASRTERRQFF.

The genes are TRBV2 and TRBJ1-3, with unresolved D. Germline V lookup: CDR1 SNHLY, CDR2 FYNNEI. The CDR3 spans 16 residues. V was clipped by 6 bases and J by 4 bases, with 19 bases between them. CDR3 region: CASSPEMLEAGNTIYF. The CDR3 nucleotides are TGTGCCAGCAGCCCGGAGATGTTGGAAGCGGGAAACACCATATATTTT.

The chain links TRBV6-1 to TRBJ2-1; D may match TRBD1 or TRBD2 (5 bases each). This CDR3 spans 14 amino acids. V lost 11 bases to trimming and J lost 0 bases, with 14 bases between them. Germline loops: CDR1 MNHNS, CDR2 SASEGT. CDR3: CAGNRDPSYNEQFF. The CDR3 DNA reads as TGTGCCGGAAACCGGGACCCCTCCTACAATGAGCAGTTCTTC.

The chain joins TRBV4-1 to TRBJ2-7; 7 positions agree with TRBD1. The CDR3 is 14 residues long. Germline CDR1 MGHRA, CDR2 YSYEKL. V was clipped by 0 bases and J by 3 bases; unmatched bases: 2. The CDR3 sequence: CASSQETGYYEQYF. For the CDR3, the DNA is TGCGCCAGCAGCCAAGAGACAGGGTACTACGAGCAGTACTTC.

This chain links TRBV30 with TRBJ1-2, with TRBD1 as a possible D gene (5 bases). The CDR3 has 12 residues. V was cut by 0 bases and J by 5 bases, with 7 bases left in between. CDR1 is GTSNPN, CDR2 SVGIG, per germline (reference sequence). CDR3 DNA: TGTGCCTGGAGTGTGACAGCGTATGGCTACACCTTC. Translated: CAWSVTAYGYTF.

V usage is TRBV6-6 and J usage is TRBJ1-1; no clear D. The CDR3 is 13 residues long. Trimming cost V 0 bases and J 5 bases, with 7 bases left between them. The germline CDR1 and CDR2 sequences are MNHNY and SVGAGI (reference sequence). CDR3 sequence (DNA): TGTGCCAGCAGTTACTCCGCCACTACTGAAGCTTTCTTT. It encodes CASSYSATTEAFF.

This clone was seen a few times. The J gene is TRBJ2-1, the V gene TRBV21-1; the D segment call TRBD2 is taken from the table without a DNA check. TRBV21-1 is annotated as a pseudogene. The CDR3 sequence is 16 residues long. The CDR3 DNA reads TGTGCCAGCAGCAAATTTCGGGGAGGGTCCTACAATGAGCAGTTCTTC. This codes for CASSKFRGGSYNEQFF.

The chain uses TRBV6-6 and TRBJ2-7; D call uncertain. V gave up 4 bases and J gave up 6 bases, with 16 bases separating them. The CDR3 is made up of 14 amino acids. Germline CDR1 is MNHNY and CDR2 is SVGAGI (reference sequence). For the CDR3, the DNA is TGTGCCAGCAGTTCCTACACGGATTGGGGCGAGCAGTACTTC. Its translation: CASSSYTDWGEQYF.

This chain connects TRBV10-3 to TRBJ2-7; possibly TRBD1 or TRBD2 for D (5 bases each). From germline, CDR1 is ENHRY and CDR2 SYGVKD. V was cut by 6 bases and J by 0 bases, with 18 bases left in between. This CDR3 is built from 16 residues. CDR3 DNA sequence: TGTGCCATCAGACCACAATCTTCGGGGCCCTCCTACGAGCAGTACTTC. The encoded protein is CAIRPQSSGPSYEQYF.

This clone has a handful of counts. CDR3 nucleotides: TGTGCCAGCAGTTACGGGGGCCGTCGACACAATGAGCAGTTCTTC. This translates into CASSYGGRRHNEQFF. The chain couples TRBV6-5 to TRBJ2-1; a weak D match, TRBD1 (6 bases). This CDR3 contains 15 residues. The V gene lost 2 bases and the J gene lost 5 bases, with 13 bases spanning the gap. The germline V gene has CDR1 MNHEY and CDR2 SVGAGI.

This chain links TRBV5-1 with TRBJ2-2, with TRBD2 matching 9 bases. The germline V gene has CDR1 SGHRS and CDR2 YFSETQ. The CDR3 length is 16 residues. J lost 4 bases, V lost 4 bases, and 8 bases had no gene match. CDR3 protein: CASSPAGGPGTGELFF. As DNA, the CDR3 is TGCGCCAGCAGCCCGGCGGGGGGGCCGGGCACCGGGGAGCTGTTTTTT.

CDR3 loop: CASSLGPRVLGENTEAFF. For the CDR3, the DNA is TGTGCCAGCAGCTTAGGCCCGAGGGTTCTAGGGGAGAACACTGAAGCTTTCTTT. This chain joins TRBV13 and TRBJ1-1; D is possibly TRBD1 (5 bases). The germline gives CDR1 PRHDT, CDR2 FYEKMQ (reference sequence). V lost 0 bases, J lost 1 base, and 18 bases lay in between. This CDR3 is built from 18 residues. Full variable domain (rest looked up from reference TRBV13 and TRBJ1-1): AAGVIQSPRHLIKEKRETATLKCYPIPRHDTVYWYQQGPGQDPQFLISFYEKMQSDKGSIPDRFSAQQFSDYHSELNMSSLELGDSALYFCASSLGPRVLGENTEAFFGQGTRLTVV.

In nucleotides, the CDR3 is TGTGCCAGCAGCCCACTAGCGTTCACCGGGGAGCTGTTTTTT. It is translated as CASSPLAFTGELFF. The chain uses TRBV14 and TRBJ2-2; 7 positions agree with TRBD2. V gave up 4 bases and J gave up 4 bases; unmatched junction bases: 3. Germline V lookup: CDR1 SGHDN, CDR2 FVKESK. The CDR3 has 14 amino acids.

CDR3 loop: CASSRTRDTLYNEQFF. The CDR3 DNA reads as TGCGCCAGCAGCCGCACCCGGGACACATTATACAATGAGCAGTTCTTC. The chain combines TRBV4-1 with TRBJ2-1; TRBD1 might be the D (6 bases). This CDR3 contains 16 residues. V was shortened by 4 bases and J by 4 bases, with 17 bases between the two germline ends. Germline V gives CDR1 MGHRA, CDR2 YSYEKL.

CDR3 sequence: CAWNGGGGNQPQHF. Here the CDR3 DNA reads TGTGCCTGGAATGGGGGTGGCGGCAATCAGCCCCAGCATTTT. The genes are TRBV30 and TRBJ1-5, with D perhaps matching TRBD1 (5 bases). The germline V gene encodes CDR1 GTSNPN and CDR2 SVGIG (reference sequence). V was shortened by 4 bases and J by 2 bases, with 12 bases between the two germline ends. The CDR3 consists of 14 residues.

This clone is medium-sized by share. The chain combines TRBV5-1 with TRBJ2-7; 9 bases fit TRBD2. The junction had 8 bases not matched to a gene; V was cut back by 1 base and J by 6 bases. Germline CDR1 SGHRS, CDR2 YFSETQ. The CDR3 sequence is 15 residues long. CDR3 coding DNA: TGCGCCAGCAGCTTGCGGCGGGGGGGCCGAGGCGAGCAGTACTTC. Translation gives CASSLRRGGRGEQYF. The full variable domain, with the rest looked up from reference TRBV5-1 and TRBJ2-7, is KAGVTQTPRYLIKTRGQQVTLSCSPISGHRSVSWYQQTPGQGLQFLFEYFSETQRNKGNFPGRFSGRQFSNSRSEMNVSTLELGDSALYLCASSLRRGGRGEQYFGPGTRLTVT.

The CDR3 spells CASARGETQYF. The CDR3 coding sequence is TGTGCCAGCGCCAGGGGAGAGACCCAGTACTTC. V usage is TRBV9 and J usage is TRBJ2-5, with D maybe TRBD1 (6 bases). V was shortened by 7 bases and J by 4 bases, with 8 bases between the two germline ends. Germline V gene sequence: CDR1 SGDLS, CDR2 YYNGEE. This CDR3 region has 11 residues.

The rearrangement joins TRBV5-4 to TRBJ2-7, with D unclear. CDR1 is SGHNT, CDR2 YYREEE, per germline (reference sequence). V gave up 3 bases and J gave up 1 base, with 11 bases separating them. The CDR3 sequence is 14 residues long. The CDR3 reads CASSSPRLSYEQYF. DNA of the CDR3: TGTGCCAGCAGCTCACCGAGGCTGTCCTACGAGCAGTACTTC.

This sequence joins TRBV2 and TRBJ1-6; weak D call: TRBD1 (5 bases). Germline V CDR1 and CDR2: SNHLY, FYNNEI. The CDR3 runs to 13 residues. The V end was cut by 8 bases, the J end by 7 bases, with 12 bases between. This CDR3 reads CASHDSRNSPLHF. Here the CDR3 DNA reads TGTGCCAGCCATGACAGTAGGAATTCACCCCTCCACTTT.

V gene TRBV7-9 combines with J gene TRBJ2-1; D may be TRBD1 (6 bases). Germline CDR1 is SEHNR and CDR2 is FQNEAQ (reference sequence). Trimming cost V 2 bases and J 0 bases, with 14 bases left between them. The CDR3 has 17 residues. The CDR3 coding sequence is TGTGCCAGCAGCTTAACCCGGACAGCGAGCTCCTACAATGAGCAGTTCTTC. Protein product: CASSLTRTASSYNEQFF.

Remarks on this clone: A read error may produce the germline difference seen at one junction end. The V call is TRBV2, the J call TRBJ1-1, with TRBD1 matching 7 bases. The V gene's germline CDR1 is SNHLY and CDR2 FYNNEI. The CDR3 consists of 13 residues. This CDR3 is CATSGQMNIEAFF. The CDR3, as DNA: TGTGCCACTTCGGGACAGATGAACATTGAAGCTTTCTTT.

This clone was counted only a few times. J is TRBJ2-6 and V is TRBV27; TRBD1 is a possible D gene (7 bases). Per germline, CDR1 MNHEY and CDR2 SMNVEV (reference sequence). This CDR3 spans 16 amino acids. Between the trimmed V and J ends, which lost 6 bases and 2 bases, there was a span of 14 bases. The CDR3 protein is CASRYRGGPGANVLTF. The DNA for the CDR3 is TGTGCCAGCAGGTACAGGGGAGGCCCTGGGGCCAACGTCCTGACTTTC.

This rearrangement joins TRBV19 to TRBJ1-4; D is possibly TRBD1 (5 bases). The germline V gene has CDR1 LNHDA and CDR2 SQIVND (reference sequence). V shed 9 bases and J shed 3 bases, with 11 bases lying between them. CDR3 length: 13 amino acids. The CDR3 loop is CASSTVPNEKLFF. In nucleotides, the CDR3 is TGTGCCAGCTCGACAGTTCCTAATGAAAAACTGTTTTTT.

The chain is built from TRBV9 and TRBJ2-1; the D is unclear. The germline V gene has CDR1 SGDLS and CDR2 YYNGEE. The V and J ends lost 1 base and 0 bases respectively, with 8 bases between them. The CDR3 sequence is 15 residues long. CDR3 DNA: TGTGCCAGCAGCGTAACGTCCAGCTCCTACAATGAGCAGTTCTTC. This translates into CASSVTSSSYNEQFF.

The rearrangement links TRBV2 to TRBJ2-5, with D maybe TRBD1 (6 bases). CDR1 SNHLY and CDR2 FYNNEI come from the germline V gene. The length of the CDR3 is 13 residues. Trimming cost V 8 bases and J 4 bases, with 14 bases left between them. In DNA form, the CDR3 reads TGTGCCAGCTGTCAAGGCAGGGGAGAGACCCAGTACTTC. The encoded protein is CASCQGRGETQYF.

This clone turned up a few times. This rearrangement joins TRBV27 to TRBJ2-7; no clear D gene. V shed 2 bases and J shed 1 base, with 15 bases lying between them. The CDR3 extends over 16 amino acids. Germline V lookup: CDR1 MNHEY, CDR2 SMNVEV (reference sequence). CDR3 residues: CASSLIGGVFSYEQYF. CDR3 DNA: TGTGCCAGCAGTTTAATAGGCGGAGTTTTTTCCTACGAGCAGTACTTC.